This T cell receptor (beta chain) was documented in a study of T cell responses to AZD1222 COVID-19 vaccine. Study background: Samples with a second dose at about 4 or about 12 weeks were pooled together. Study-wide results and limits: Spike-spanning, vaccine-associated CD4 TCRs were dominant at 160-218 and 743-854.

The CDR3 runs to 15 residues. V gave up 0 bases and J gave up 3 bases, with 11 bases separating them. Germline CDR1 and CDR2: LGHNA and YSLEER. This clone was counted only a few times. The antigen remains undetermined. The repertoire was sequenced with immunoSEQ multiplex PCR; TCRdb's copy has only in-frame clones and lacks some. This sample carries around 190,000 clones, 88% of them seen once, and the ten largest clones take roughly 0.49%. The chain joins TRBV4-3 to TRBJ2-5; perhaps TRBD2 as D (5 bases). The sequence derives from an adult in good health. The input for sequencing was peripheral blood, taken on day 0 of AZD1222 vaccination. The CDR3 here is CASSQDGQREETQYF. Written as DNA, the CDR3 is TGCGCCAGCAGCCAAGATGGGCAGAGGGAAGAGACCCAGTACTTC.